The T cell receptor beta chain described here comes from a study of shared clonotypes between healthy human individuals. Measured with immunoSEQ multiplex PCR; TCRdb has only the in-frame clones, and not every one. The sample lists a few million clones, around 90% seen once, with about 0.13% in the top ten. General observations from the study: A reduction in generation probabilities was seen for non-shared clonotypes relative to those shared by all four donors. In this cohort, only blood was sampled, and tissue repertoires likely differ.

For this clone: What it binds is not known.

CDR3 length: 14 residues. The germline V gene has CDR1 SGHDT and CDR2 YYEEEE. V was trimmed by 1 base and J by 4 bases, leaving 11 bases between them. The clonotype was recovered from a man between 18 and 35 years old in good health. The sample comprised naive CD4+ T cells sorted from blood. Subset of the sample: CD45RA+ positively selected. The V gene is TRBV5-6, the J gene TRBJ1-2; D is ambiguous. CDR3: CASSLLVGAYGYTF. Written as DNA, the CDR3 is TGTGCCAGCAGCTTGTTAGTCGGAGCCTATGGCTACACCTTC.